Listed below are T cell receptor beta chains from one sample, sequenced in a study of blood T cell repertoires in COVID-19. Measured with immunoSEQ multiplex PCR; TCRdb has only the in-frame clones, and not every one. The repertoire holds about 100,000 clones, with roughly four fifths as singletons. Sequenced: peripheral blood. These receptors were collected from a man aged 35 to 55 with active or convalescent COVID-19. Both conserved end residues are part of each CDR3. A D gene is named only where the DNA matches it firmly. Size tells how often a clone was seen (once, few, many) or the class of an expanded clone, and some rows leave it out.

clone_size	v_call	j_call	d_call	cdr3_nt	cdr3_aa
NA	TRBV27	TRBJ1-2	NA	TGTGCCAGCACCCCACGCCCCGAGGGCTACACCTTC	CASTPRPEGYTF
NA	TRBV9	TRBJ2-3	TRBD1	TGTGCCAGCAGCCCTGGACAGGGGAGCACAGATACGCAGTATTTT	CASSPGQGSTDTQYF
NA	TRBV11-2	TRBJ2-3	TRBD2	TGTGCCAGCAGCAAACGGACTAGCGGGGGTTACACAGATACGCAGTATTTT	CASSKRTSGGYTDTQYF
NA	TRBV7-9	TRBJ1-5	NA	TGTGCCAGCAGCTTAGAGATTGGGACCTCAGGGGGCAATCAGCCCCAGCATTTT	CASSLEIGTSGGNQPQHF
NA	TRBV7-9	TRBJ1-1	TRBD1	TGTGCCAGCAGCTTTTTCGGGACAGGGAACACTGAAGCTTTCTTT	CASSFFGTGNTEAFF
NA	TRBV5-5	TRBJ1-4	NA	TGTGCCAGCAGCTCGGCCGACAGTCAGCTTCTAACTAATGAAAAACTGTTTTTT	CASSSADSQLLTNEKLFF
NA	TRBV10-3	TRBJ1-6	NA	TGTGCCATCAGTGAGTTTGGTTGGGACAATACGGATTCACCCCTCCACTTT	CAISEFGWDNTDSPLHF
NA	TRBV4-2	TRBJ1-2	NA	TGTGCCAGCAGCCAGCTTTGGACGGACTCCTATGGCTACACCTTC	CASSQLWTDSYGYTF
NA	TRBV6-5	TRBJ2-5	TRBD1	TGTGCCAGCAGTTCCCGGGACAGGGGGCTAGAGACCCAGTACTTC	CASSSRDRGLETQYF
NA	TRBV21-1	TRBJ2-1	NA	TGTGCCAGCAGCCCGAGACGGGACAGGGCCTTCAGTGAGCAGTTCTTC	CASSPRRDRAFSEQFF
NA	TRBV19	TRBJ1-5	NA	TGTGCCAGTAGTATAGTCATCGAAGGAGTTCAGCCCCAGCATTTT	CASSIVIEGVQPQHF
few	TRBV6-2/TRBV6-3	TRBJ1-2	NA	TGTGCCAGCAGTTACACAGGGATCGGCGGCTACACCTTC	CASSYTGIGGYTF
NA	TRBV6-1	TRBJ1-1	NA	TGTGCCAGCAGTGAAAGGGTCAGGGCAGCTTTCTTT	CASSERVRAAFF
NA	TRBV5-6	TRBJ1-4	NA	TGTGCCAGCACCTTGACAGGCCATAATGAAAAACTGTTTTTT	CASTLTGHNEKLFF
NA	TRBV25-1	TRBJ1-2	TRBD1	TGTGCCAGCAGTGAACCCGGGACAGCATCGTCTGGGGGCTACACCTTC	CASSEPGTASSGGYTF
NA	TRBV4-1	TRBJ1-1	TRBD1	TGCGCCAGCAGCCAAGGAGACAGGGGGAACACTGAAGCTTTCTTT	CASSQGDRGNTEAFF
once	TRBV6-2/TRBV6-3	TRBJ2-2	TRBD2	TGTGCCAGCAGCAAGACTAGCGGAAACACCGGGGAGCTGTTTTTT	CASSKTSGNTGELFF
NA	TRBV7-9	TRBJ1-4	TRBD1	TGTGCCAGCAGCGATGCGGGACAGGGTTTGGAAAAACTGTTTTTT	CASSDAGQGLEKLFF
NA	TRBV3-1/TRBV3-2	TRBJ1-4	NA	TGTGCCAGCAGCCAAAGTGGAGGGGATAATGAAAAACTGTTTTTT	CASSQSGGDNEKLFF
NA	TRBV7-2	TRBJ2-7	TRBD1	TGTGCCAGCAGCTCCCTATCGGGACAGGGTTACGAGCAGTACTTC	CASSSLSGQGYEQYF
NA	TRBV4-2	TRBJ2-3	NA	TGTGCCAGCAGCCAAGGGACTGAAGATACGCAGTATTTT	CASSQGTEDTQYF
NA	TRBV12-3/TRBV12-4	TRBJ1-2	TRBD1	TGTGCCAGCAGCGCAGGACAGGGAAAAGGCTACACCTTC	CASSAGQGKGYTF
NA	TRBV20-1	TRBJ2-3	TRBD2	TGCAGTGCTAGTTATAGCGGGGAAGGAGATACGCAGTATTTT	CSASYSGEGDTQYF